This T cell receptor beta chain was sequenced for a study of human T cells and chemical hapten exposure. In the study overall: Upper back patch tests used 0.01% DPC, scored after 6 days. How much TCR each sample yielded varied, mostly because pooled library volumes differed slightly.

Time point of the sample: pre-sensitization, week 0. Treatment defined: therapeutic diphenylcyclopropenone sensitization with weekly scalp DPC. This clonotype has only a few counts. The V and J ends lost 5 bases and 9 bases respectively, with 17 bases between them. This CDR3 is 13 amino acids long. Germline lookup yields CDR1 DFQATT and CDR2 SNEGSKA (reference sequence). Unique molecular identifiers were linked by the library to individual cDNA molecules. In the study's own analysis: Samples contained a median of 95,638 TCRs, with a range of 23,224 to 690,600. Each CDR3 protein is one row after TCRdb ran MiXCR on the RACE reads. TCRdb, not the original authors, processed these V and J calls. The sample yields about 180,000 distinct CDR3 sequences, 25% to 35% seen once.

The V call is TRBV20-1, the J call TRBJ1-5, with TRBD1 as a possible D gene (6 bases). The sequencing here drew on whole blood, taken in connection with sensitization to the hapten diphenylcyclopropenone (DPC). This clonotype originated in a woman in her 30s with alopecia areata. Some clones in this sample may be carry-over from other donors' samples. The CDR3 reads CSARSGVGSPQHF. The CDR3 DNA follows: TGCAGTGCTCGGTCAGGGGTGGGATCGCCCCAGCATTTT.